One sample yielded the 13 T cell receptor beta chains listed below, sequenced in a study of cytotoxic CD8 clonotypes in ibrutinib-treated CLL. TCRdb's copy holds only in-frame clones and misses some; the assay was immunoSEQ multiplex PCR. This sample has under 150,000 clones, with approximately 81% found just once. The sample consisted of PBMCs, taken after 24 months of ibrutinib treatment. The receptors were gathered from a human donor with chronic lymphocytic leukemia.

This chain connects TRBV18 to TRBJ1-1; no clear D gene. CDR3 length: 13 residues. Between the trimmed V and J ends, which lost 3 bases and 0 bases, there was a span of 5 bases. Germline V CDR1 and CDR2: KGHSH, LQKENI. DNA for the CDR3: TGTGCCAGCTCACCGGTGATGAACACTGAAGCTTTCTTT. As protein: CASSPVMNTEAFF.

The chain uses TRBV15 and TRBJ1-1; D is possibly TRBD1 (5 bases). The CDR3 runs to 13 residues. Germline lookup yields CDR1 LNHNV and CDR2 YYDKDF (reference sequence). Trimming removed 0 bases at V and 5 bases at J, with 7 bases between. In DNA, the CDR3 is TGTGCCACCAGCAGAGATCGACAGACTGAAGCTTTCTTT. Its translation is CATSRDRQTEAFF.

V and J are TRBV7-3 and TRBJ1-6; a weak D match, TRBD1 (5 bases). The CDR3 is made up of 15 amino acids. Germline V CDR1 and CDR2: SGHTA, FQGTGA. The V end lost 1 base, the J end lost 9 bases, and 13 bases lay between the germline ends. As DNA, the CDR3 is TGTGCCAGCAGCTTAAGTGGGGCAGAGGGTTCACCCCTCCACTTT. Translation: CASSLSGAEGSPLHF.

This chain joins TRBV5-5 and TRBJ2-7; D remains ambiguous. V was pared by 3 bases and J by 0 bases, with 7 bases between. The CDR3 sequence is 13 residues long. Germline values: CDR1 SGHKS, CDR2 YYEKEE (reference sequence). DNA for the CDR3: TGTGCCAGCAGCTCCCCGAGCTCCTACGAGCAGTACTTC. The encoded protein is CASSSPSSYEQYF.

The chain joins TRBV18 to TRBJ1-5; D is unresolved. V lost 1 base, J lost 4 bases, and 20 bases lay in between. This CDR3 has 18 residues. The germline CDR1 and CDR2 sequences are KGHSH and LQKENI. The CDR3 sequence is CASSPLSSSNGINQPQHF. The CDR3 region has the DNA TGTGCCAGCTCACCACTATCTTCCAGCAATGGCATTAATCAGCCCCAGCATTTT.

The J gene is TRBJ1-5, the V gene TRBV7-9, with TRBD1 identical over 12 bases. CDR1 is SEHNR, CDR2 FQNEAQ, per germline (reference sequence). The junction had 9 bases not matched to a gene; V was cut back by 5 bases and J by 1 base. There are 18 residues in the CDR3. DNA for the CDR3: TGTGCCAGCAGCCCTGGGACAGGGGGCGGACTAAGCAATCAGCCCCAGCATTTT. Translating it yields CASSPGTGGGLSNQPQHF.

The chain links TRBV5-6 to TRBJ1-4, with 12 bases that match TRBD1. V lost 4 bases to trimming and J lost 7 bases; unmatched junction nucleotides: 5. This CDR3 comprises 15 residues. Germline CDR1 is SGHDT and CDR2 is YYEEEE. The CDR3 region has the DNA TGTGCCAGCAGCCTTGGGACAGGGGGCCTTGAAAAACTGTTTTTT. Its translation is CASSLGTGGLEKLFF.

Relative to its sample, this clone is medium-sized. The chain is built from TRBV28 and TRBJ2-2, with a tentative D call TRBD1 (5 bases). V lost 10 bases and J 1 base, leaving 16 bases between the germline ends. Germline loops: CDR1 MDHEN, CDR2 SYDVKM. The CDR3 is 15 residues long. The DNA for the CDR3 is TGTGCCACCGCGCGTACAGGACGGAACACCGGGGAGCTGTTTTTT. Its translation: CATARTGRNTGELFF. Looking up the rest from reference TRBV28 and TRBJ2-2 gives the full variable domain: DVKVTQSSRYLVKRTGEKVFLECVQDMDHENMFWYRQDPGLGLRLIYFSYDVKMKEKGDIPEGYSVSREKKERFSLILESASTNQTSMYLCATARTGRNTGELFFGEGSRLTVL.

This clone has a single count. The chain uses TRBV5-1 and TRBJ2-5; D is unclear. Germline assignment: CDR1 SGHRS and CDR2 YFSETQ. This CDR3 has 14 residues. V was clipped by 0 bases and J by 3 bases, with 9 bases between them. The chain's CDR3 is CASSLGGQKETQYF. CDR3 bases: TGCGCCAGCAGCTTGGGGGGTCAAAAAGAGACCCAGTACTTC.

The chain is built from TRBV5-6 and TRBJ1-2, with D possibly TRBD1 on 6 matching bases. The CDR3 contains 15 residues. Trimming removed 4 bases at V and 1 base at J, with 14 bases between. Germline CDR1 reads SGHDT; CDR2 reads YYEEEE. The CDR3 region is CASSLQGPVNYGYTF. CDR3 sequence (DNA): TGTGCCAGCAGCCTACAGGGTCCGGTTAACTATGGCTACACCTTC.

This clone was observed once. The CDR3: CASRFGEDEQYF. The CDR3, as DNA: TGCGCCAGCAGGTTCGGGGAGGACGAGCAGTACTTC. The chain combines TRBV5-1 with TRBJ2-7, with a weak D call TRBD2 (6 bases). Trimming cost V 5 bases and J 5 bases, with 11 bases left between them. Germline lookup yields CDR1 SGHRS and CDR2 YFSETQ. This CDR3 has 12 amino acids. Full variable domain (remainder filled in from reference TRBV5-1 and TRBJ2-7): KAGVTQTPRYLIKTRGQQVTLSCSPISGHRSVSWYQQTPGQGLQFLFEYFSETQRNKGNFPGRFSGRQFSNSRSEMNVSTLELGDSALYLCASRFGEDEQYFGPGTRLTVT.

CDR3 nucleotide sequence: TGTGCCAGCAGCCTCGGACAGGATGGGCAGCCCCAGCATTTT. Translation: CASSLGQDGQPQHF. This rearrangement joins TRBV5-4 to TRBJ1-5; 7 bases agree with TRBD1. J was trimmed by 7 bases and V by 4 bases; bases with no gene match: 8. In germline, CDR1 is SGHNT, CDR2 YYREEE (reference sequence). This CDR3 spans 14 amino acids.

This rearrangement joins TRBV7-2 to TRBJ1-3; D remains ambiguous. Germline V gives CDR1 SGHTA, CDR2 FQGNSA. The CDR3 runs to 13 residues. Trimming stripped 4 bases from V and 4 bases from J, with 8 bases between. CDR3 in amino acids: CASSYRLGNTIYF. The CDR3 nucleotides are TGTGCCAGCAGCTACAGACTCGGAAACACCATATATTTT.